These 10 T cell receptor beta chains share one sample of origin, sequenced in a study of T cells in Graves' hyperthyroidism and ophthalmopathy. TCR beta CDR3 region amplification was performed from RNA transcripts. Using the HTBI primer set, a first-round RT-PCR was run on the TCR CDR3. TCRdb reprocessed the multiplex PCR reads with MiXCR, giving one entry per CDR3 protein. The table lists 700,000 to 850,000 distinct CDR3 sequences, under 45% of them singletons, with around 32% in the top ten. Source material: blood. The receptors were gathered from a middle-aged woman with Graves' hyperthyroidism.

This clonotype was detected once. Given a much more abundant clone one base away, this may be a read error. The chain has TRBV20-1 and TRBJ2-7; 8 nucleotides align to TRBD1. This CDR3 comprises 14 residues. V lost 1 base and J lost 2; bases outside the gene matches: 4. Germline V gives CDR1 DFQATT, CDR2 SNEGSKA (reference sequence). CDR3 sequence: CSARAVTGAYEQYF. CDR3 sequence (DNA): TGCAGTGCTAGAGCCGTGACAGGGGCCTACGAGCAGTACTTC.

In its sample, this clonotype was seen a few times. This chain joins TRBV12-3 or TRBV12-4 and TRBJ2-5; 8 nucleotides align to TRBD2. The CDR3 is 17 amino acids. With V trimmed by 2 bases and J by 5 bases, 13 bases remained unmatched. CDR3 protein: CASSLSSGAGGWETQYF. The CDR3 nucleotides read TGTGCCAGCAGTTTATCTTCGGGGGCGGGGGGATGGGAGACCCAGTACTTC.

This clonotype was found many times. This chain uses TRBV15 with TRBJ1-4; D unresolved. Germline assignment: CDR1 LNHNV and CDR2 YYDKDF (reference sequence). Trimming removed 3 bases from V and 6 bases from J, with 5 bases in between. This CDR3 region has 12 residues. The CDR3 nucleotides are TGTGCCACCAGCAGCTCTCATGAAAAACTGTTTTTT. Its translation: CATSSSHEKLFF.

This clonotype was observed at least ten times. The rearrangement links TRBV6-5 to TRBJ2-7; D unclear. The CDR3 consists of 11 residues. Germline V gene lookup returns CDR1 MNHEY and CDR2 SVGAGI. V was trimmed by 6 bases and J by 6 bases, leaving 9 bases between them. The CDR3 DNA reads TGTGCCAGCAGAGGCTCAGGCGAGCAGTACTTC. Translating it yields CASRGSGEQYF.

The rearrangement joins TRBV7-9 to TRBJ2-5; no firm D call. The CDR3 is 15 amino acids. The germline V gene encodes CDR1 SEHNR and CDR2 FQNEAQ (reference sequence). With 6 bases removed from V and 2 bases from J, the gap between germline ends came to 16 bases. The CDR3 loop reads CASSLCRSYQETQYF. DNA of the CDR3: TGTGCCAGCAGTTTATGCAGGAGCTATCAAGAGACCCAGTACTTC. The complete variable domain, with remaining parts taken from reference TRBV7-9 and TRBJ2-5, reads DTGVSQNPRHKITKRGQNVTFRCDPISEHNRLYWYRQTLGQGPEFLTYFQNEAQLEKSRLLSDRFSAERPKGSFSTLEIQRTEQGDSAMYLCASSLCRSYQETQYFGPGTRLLVL.

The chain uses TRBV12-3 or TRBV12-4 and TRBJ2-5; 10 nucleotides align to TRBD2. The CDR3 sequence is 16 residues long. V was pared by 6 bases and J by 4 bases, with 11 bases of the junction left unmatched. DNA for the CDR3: TGTGCCAGCAGATCGGGACTAGCGACCCGGTTAGAGACCCAGTACTTC. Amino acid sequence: CASRSGLATRLETQYF.

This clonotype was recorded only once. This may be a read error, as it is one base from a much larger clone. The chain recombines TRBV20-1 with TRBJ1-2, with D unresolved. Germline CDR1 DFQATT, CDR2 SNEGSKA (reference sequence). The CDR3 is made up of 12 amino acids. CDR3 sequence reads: CSASAGNCGYTF. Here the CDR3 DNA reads TGCAGTGCTAGCGCGGGTAACTGTGGCTACACCTTC.

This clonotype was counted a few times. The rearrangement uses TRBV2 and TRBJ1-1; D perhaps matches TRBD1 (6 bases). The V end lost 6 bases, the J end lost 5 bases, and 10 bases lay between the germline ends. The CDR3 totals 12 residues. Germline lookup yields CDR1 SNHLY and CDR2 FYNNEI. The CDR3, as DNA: TGTGCCAGCAGAAGGGGGGTTACTGAAGCTTTCTTT. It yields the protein CASRRGVTEAFF.

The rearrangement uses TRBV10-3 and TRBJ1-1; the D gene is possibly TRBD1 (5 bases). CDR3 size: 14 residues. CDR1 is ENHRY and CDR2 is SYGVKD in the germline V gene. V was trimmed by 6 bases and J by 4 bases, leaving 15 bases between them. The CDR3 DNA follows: TGTGCCATCAGGCCCACAGGAGGGGCCACTGAAGCTTTCTTT. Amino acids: CAIRPTGGATEAFF.

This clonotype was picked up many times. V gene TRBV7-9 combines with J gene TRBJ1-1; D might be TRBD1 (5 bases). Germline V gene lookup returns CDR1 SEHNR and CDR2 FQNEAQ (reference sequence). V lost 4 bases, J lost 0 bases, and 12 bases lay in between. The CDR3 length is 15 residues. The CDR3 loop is CASSSRQNLNTEAFF. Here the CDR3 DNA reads TGTGCCAGCAGCTCGAGACAGAACCTGAACACTGAAGCTTTCTTT.